This TCR beta chain is from a study of blood T cell repertoires in COVID-19. Overall study: Whether acute or convalescent, the COVID-19 samples came from the United States, Italy and Spain. PBMCs, B-cell-depleted T cells, or T cells were the source of the cDNA or gDNA that made up the material.

Per the original methods: Nucleated cell counts were estimated from reference gene primer amplification. Measured with immunoSEQ multiplex PCR; TCRdb has only the in-frame clones, and not every one. V and J calls and clone size are given by that table; D and trimming were obtained from the DNA. The table has approximately 140,000 clones, over 80% seen once. The V end was cut by 4 bases, the J end by 4 bases, with 26 bases between. CDR1 SQVTM and CDR2 ANQGSEA come from the germline V gene. The CDR3 contains 17 residues. The sequence derives from a man in his sixties with active or convalescent COVID-19. Sequencing was performed on peripheral blood. This chain connects TRBV29-1 to TRBJ2-7, with D possibly matching TRBD1 (9 bases). The chain's CDR3 is CSVAGGGQGNRIYEQYF. Here the CDR3 DNA reads TGCAGCGTTGCCGGGGGGGGACAGGGAAATCGCATTTACGAGCAGTACTTC.